This TCR beta chain was sequenced for a study of shared clonotypes between healthy human individuals. This CDR3 contains 13 residues. CDR1 and CDR2 from the germline V gene are SNHLY and FYNNEI. Losses at the gene ends were 6 bases for V and 7 bases for J; bases not matched to a gene: 8. Only in-frame clones appear in the TCRdb table, and some are missing; sequencing was by immunoSEQ multiplex PCR. The sample has around 510,000 clones; roughly 95% are singletons. This clone was seen only a few times. The TCR sequence derives from a woman aged 25 to 45 in good health. The chain joins TRBV2 to TRBJ1-2; 7 bases match TRBD1. The sample was naive CD4+ T cells sorted from blood. Indicated subset: CD45RA+ positively selected. The CDR3 loop is CASSFDRDGGYTF. In DNA form, the CDR3 reads TGTGCCAGCAGCTTTGACAGGGACGGTGGCTACACCTTC.